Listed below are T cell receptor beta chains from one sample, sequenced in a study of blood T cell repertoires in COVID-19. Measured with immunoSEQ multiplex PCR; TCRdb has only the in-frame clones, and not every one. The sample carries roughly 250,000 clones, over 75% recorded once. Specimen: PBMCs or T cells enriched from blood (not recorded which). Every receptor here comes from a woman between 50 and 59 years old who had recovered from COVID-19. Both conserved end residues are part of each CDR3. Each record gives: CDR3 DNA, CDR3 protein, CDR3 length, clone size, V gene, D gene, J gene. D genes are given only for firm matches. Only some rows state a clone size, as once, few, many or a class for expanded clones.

CDR3 DNA: TGTGCCAGCAGCCAAGGACTAGCGGGAGTAGGCTACGAGCAGTACTTC; CDR3 protein: CASSQGLAGVGYEQYF; CDR3 length: 16; clone size: many; V gene: TRBV9; D gene: TRBD2; J gene: TRBJ2-7
CDR3 DNA: TGTGCCACGCGTCTCACTAGCGACTACGAGCAGTACTTC; CDR3 protein: CATRLTSDYEQYF; CDR3 length: 13; clone size: few; V gene: TRBV15; D gene: TRBD2; J gene: TRBJ2-7
CDR3 DNA: TGTGCCAGCAGTGCCCGACAGTCGAACACTGAAGCTTTCTTT; CDR3 protein: CASSARQSNTEAFF; CDR3 length: 14; clone size: few; V gene: TRBV27; D gene: -; J gene: TRBJ1-1
CDR3 DNA: TGTGCCAGTAGTTTGACAGGCATGTCTGAAGCTTTCTTT; CDR3 protein: CASSLTGMSEAFF; CDR3 length: 13; clone size: -; V gene: TRBV19; D gene: -; J gene: TRBJ1-1
CDR3 DNA: TGTGCCACCCGGCGGGACAGGAGATACGAGCAGTACTTC; CDR3 protein: CATRRDRRYEQYF; CDR3 length: 13; clone size: -; V gene: TRBV15; D gene: TRBD1; J gene: TRBJ2-7
CDR3 DNA: TGTGCCAGCCGCAGTCGGGACAGGGGCTACTATGGCTACACCTTC; CDR3 protein: CASRSRDRGYYGYTF; CDR3 length: 15; clone size: -; V gene: TRBV7-9; D gene: TRBD1; J gene: TRBJ1-2
CDR3 DNA: TGTGCCAGCTCACCGCAACAGGGGTCCTACGAGCAGTACTTC; CDR3 protein: CASSPQQGSYEQYF; CDR3 length: 14; clone size: -; V gene: TRBV18; D gene: TRBD1; J gene: TRBJ2-7
CDR3 DNA: TGTGCCAGCAGCCAAGAAGGAGCCGGGGTTAACAATGAGCAGTTCTTC; CDR3 protein: CASSQEGAGVNNEQFF; CDR3 length: 16; clone size: -; V gene: TRBV4-2; D gene: -; J gene: TRBJ2-1
CDR3 DNA: TGTGCCAGCAGTCGACAGGGTCTGACCATGAACACTGAAGCTTTCTTT; CDR3 protein: CASSRQGLTMNTEAFF; CDR3 length: 16; clone size: -; V gene: TRBV27; D gene: TRBD1; J gene: TRBJ1-1
CDR3 DNA: TGTGCCAGCAGCCAGGACAGGGCCTACGAGCAGTACTTC; CDR3 protein: CASSQDRAYEQYF; CDR3 length: 13; clone size: -; V gene: TRBV27; D gene: TRBD1; J gene: TRBJ2-7
CDR3 DNA: TGTGCCAGCAGTCCTGGGACTAGCGGGAGGGCTACTGAGCAGTTCTTC; CDR3 protein: CASSPGTSGRATEQFF; CDR3 length: 16; clone size: -; V gene: TRBV27; D gene: TRBD2; J gene: TRBJ2-1
CDR3 DNA: TGCGCCAGCAGTCGTCAACAGGGCGCTGGGGCCAACGTCCTGACTTTC; CDR3 protein: CASSRQQGAGANVLTF; CDR3 length: 16; clone size: -; V gene: TRBV10-2; D gene: -; J gene: TRBJ2-6
CDR3 DNA: TGCGCCAGCAGCTTGGAGGGGGGACAGCGATCCTATGGCTACACCTTC; CDR3 protein: CASSLEGGQRSYGYTF; CDR3 length: 16; clone size: -; V gene: TRBV5-1; D gene: TRBD1; J gene: TRBJ1-2
CDR3 DNA: TGCGCCAGCAGCTTAGAGGGCTCGTTCCTCACAGATACGCAGTATTTT; CDR3 protein: CASSLEGSFLTDTQYF; CDR3 length: 16; clone size: -; V gene: TRBV5-1; D gene: -; J gene: TRBJ2-3
CDR3 DNA: TGTGCCAGCAGATCGACAGGGAATCAGCCCCAGCATTTT; CDR3 protein: CASRSTGNQPQHF; CDR3 length: 13; clone size: few; V gene: TRBV27; D gene: TRBD1; J gene: TRBJ1-5
CDR3 DNA: TGTGCCAGTAGTATCTGGGCAGGGCAGAACACTGAAGCTTTCTTT; CDR3 protein: CASSIWAGQNTEAFF; CDR3 length: 15; clone size: -; V gene: TRBV19; D gene: -; J gene: TRBJ1-1
CDR3 DNA: TGCGCCAGCAGCCAAGAGAGACCCGGGACTAGCGGGAGCGTGAAGACCCAGTACTTC; CDR3 protein: CASSQERPGTSGSVKTQYF; CDR3 length: 19; clone size: -; V gene: TRBV4-1; D gene: TRBD2; J gene: TRBJ2-5
CDR3 DNA: TGTGCCAGCGGTCCTTCCAACATGAACACTGAAGCTTTCTTT; CDR3 protein: CASGPSNMNTEAFF; CDR3 length: 14; clone size: -; V gene: TRBV25-1; D gene: -; J gene: TRBJ1-1